Listed below are T cell receptor beta chains from one sample, sequenced in a study of T-cell memory formation after mild COVID-19. A single record per CDR3 protein comes from TCRdb applying MiXCR to the 5' RACE reads. The data show about 350,000 distinct CDR3 sequences, with around 15% seen just once and about a fifth held by the top ten. Specimen: PBMCs or a T cell subset sorted from them (not recorded which). The receptors shown here come from a man aged 18 to 30 who had mild COVID-19 (a few samples of this study predate the infection). Cell type and time point are not known. The CDR3 runs from the conserved cysteine through the conserved F or W.

j_call: TRBJ2-3
v_call: TRBV4-2
cdr3_aa: CASSQGPSSGATDTQYF

j_call: TRBJ2-7
v_call: TRBV7-2
cdr3_aa: CASSGRVPGLAGDTLYEQYF

j_call: TRBJ2-1
v_call: TRBV10-3
cdr3_aa: CAISDLAGGNEQFF

j_call: TRBJ2-1
v_call: TRBV24-1
cdr3_aa: CATSDPDSSSYNEQFF

j_call: TRBJ1-2
v_call: TRBV25-1
cdr3_aa: CASSPTGGNSVGGYTF

j_call: TRBJ1-1
v_call: TRBV7-9
cdr3_aa: CASSLKPGGATEAFF

j_call: TRBJ1-1
v_call: TRBV4-1
cdr3_aa: CASSQLGRVAFF

j_call: TRBJ2-1
v_call: TRBV9
cdr3_aa: CASSVVLRRGYNEQFF

j_call: TRBJ1-2
v_call: TRBV28
cdr3_aa: CASSFAGGFYGYTF

j_call: TRBJ2-2
v_call: TRBV6-2/TRBV6-3
cdr3_aa: CASSYPGGTITGELFF

j_call: TRBJ1-2
v_call: TRBV5-1
cdr3_aa: CASSLDTEGGGYTF

j_call: TRBJ2-1
v_call: TRBV3-1
cdr3_aa: CASSQDRYGNEQFF

j_call: TRBJ2-7
v_call: TRBV7-2
cdr3_aa: CASSLSLDRGDEQYF

j_call: TRBJ1-1
v_call: TRBV29-1
cdr3_aa: CSASTEWVNTEAFF

j_call: TRBJ2-5
v_call: TRBV19
cdr3_aa: CATTKETQYF

j_call: TRBJ2-2
v_call: TRBV6-1
cdr3_aa: CASSPLPPGVNTGELFF

j_call: TRBJ1-1
v_call: TRBV10-2
cdr3_aa: CASSEKQGLNTEAFF

j_call: TRBJ2-1
v_call: TRBV10-1
cdr3_aa: CASSESIGNEQFF

j_call: TRBJ1-1
v_call: TRBV5-4
cdr3_aa: CASSLGTGLNTEAFF

j_call: TRBJ2-2
v_call: TRBV12-3/TRBV12-4
cdr3_aa: CASSLRWQISPTGELFF

j_call: TRBJ2-5
v_call: TRBV5-1
cdr3_aa: CASSFTGGIKTQYF

j_call: TRBJ2-7
v_call: TRBV7-2
cdr3_aa: CASSARQGFSEQYF

j_call: TRBJ1-5
v_call: TRBV2
cdr3_aa: CASSGEVNQPQHF

j_call: TRBJ1-1
v_call: TRBV6-2/TRBV6-3
cdr3_aa: CASSYSNTGTGKNTEAFF

j_call: TRBJ1-6
v_call: TRBV7-3
cdr3_aa: CASSLTPAASPLHF

j_call: TRBJ2-4
v_call: TRBV7-3
cdr3_aa: CASSFGSGNIQYF

j_call: TRBJ1-2
v_call: TRBV9
cdr3_aa: CASSVNRDMDYGYTF

j_call: TRBJ2-7
v_call: TRBV6-5
cdr3_aa: CASSYSGVSYEQYF

j_call: TRBJ1-1
v_call: TRBV12-3/TRBV12-4
cdr3_aa: CASRGQFANTEAFF

j_call: TRBJ2-1
v_call: TRBV4-3
cdr3_aa: CASSYDRMGNEQFF